The present T cell receptor beta chain was sequenced within a study of PD-1 and CTLA-4 blockade in melanoma. The table came from immunoSEQ multiplex PCR; TCRdb's copy has only in-frame clones and leaves some out. The sample includes tens of thousands of clones, more than 70% of them seen just once. This clone has just one count. The sequence was obtained from a human donor with melanoma. Sequences were derived from CD8+ T cells from peripheral blood, sampled before anti-PD-1 treatment.

CDR3 nucleotide sequence: TGTGCCAGCAGTTTATTCGGAGGCAGGGGCACTGAAGCTTTCTTT. Protein product: CASSLFGGRGTEAFF. The V and J genes are TRBV28 and TRBJ1-1, with D possibly matching TRBD1 (6 bases). CDR1 is MDHEN and CDR2 is SYDVKM in the germline V gene. The CDR3 length is 15 residues. V lost 1 base and J 4 bases, leaving 13 bases between the germline ends.